One and the same sample provided the 17 T cell receptor beta chains below, sequenced in a study of blood T cell repertoires in COVID-19. Only in-frame clones appear in the TCRdb table, and some are missing; sequencing was by immunoSEQ multiplex PCR. Of almost 400,000 clones in the sample, approximately 87% were seen once. Material: PBMCs or T cells enriched from blood (not recorded which). Source of these receptors: a woman aged 25 to 39 with acute COVID-19.

V usage is TRBV10-3 and J usage is TRBJ2-3, with D maybe TRBD2 (7 bases). Trimming removed 8 bases at V and 4 bases at J, with 25 bases between. Per germline, CDR1 ENHRY and CDR2 SYGVKD. CDR3 size: 17 residues. The CDR3 region is CAIAIMPRGGSSDTQYF. The CDR3 DNA reads TGTGCCATCGCGATTATGCCGCGCGGGGGCTCATCAGATACGCAGTATTTT.

This clone has just a few counts. The V gene is TRBV21-1, the J gene TRBJ1-1; the table's TRBD1 call for D was not verified on the DNA. TRBV21-1 is a recognized pseudogene. The CDR3 sequence is 14 residues long. In nucleotides, the CDR3 is TGTGCCAGCAGCAAAGGACAGGAGAACACTGAAGCTTTCTTT. This sequence encodes CASSKGQENTEAFF.

The chain couples TRBV5-1 to TRBJ2-5; the match to TRBD2 covers 7 bases. The CDR3 runs 17 residues. V shed 0 bases and J 2 bases; nucleotides not matched to a gene: 10. Germline-derived CDR1 and CDR2 are SGHRS and YFSETQ. The CDR3 spells CASSLERQRGYQETQYF. In DNA, the CDR3 is TGCGCCAGCAGCTTGGAGCGGCAGCGGGGCTATCAAGAGACCCAGTACTTC.

The chain combines TRBV7-6 with TRBJ1-6; D is uncertain. This CDR3 spans 15 amino acids. Germline lookup yields CDR1 SGHVS and CDR2 FNYEAQ. The germline V and J ends were trimmed by 2 bases and 4 bases, with 9 bases remaining between them. The CDR3 DNA follows: TGTGCCAGCAGCTTATTGGGCCAGTATAATTCACCCCTCCACTTT. Amino acids: CASSLLGQYNSPLHF.

The chain carries TRBV28 and TRBJ2-3; 8 bases agree with TRBD1. The CDR3 extends over 14 amino acids. The germline CDR1 and CDR2 sequences are MDHEN and SYDVKM. The V and J ends lost 5 bases and 6 bases, in that order; junction bases with no gene match: 7. This CDR3 is CASSTTDRDDTQYF. For the CDR3, the DNA is TGTGCCAGCAGTACCACGGACAGGGACGATACGCAGTATTTT.

The chain is built from TRBV10-3 and TRBJ2-3, with TRBD1 identical over 7 bases. The CDR3 spans 15 residues. V gave up 3 bases and J gave up 1 base; unmatched junction bases: 4. Germline CDR1 and CDR2: ENHRY and SYGVKD. The CDR3 DNA is TGTGCCATCAGTGAACAGGGGCGCGGCACAGATACGCAGTATTTT. It translates to CAISEQGRGTDTQYF.

The chain recombines TRBV19 with TRBJ2-1; 8 bases map to TRBD1. The CDR3 loop spans 17 amino acids. V lost 6 bases and J lost 0; bases outside the gene matches: 10. Germline V gene sequence: CDR1 LNHDA, CDR2 SQIVND (reference sequence). CDR3 DNA sequence: TGTGCCAGTAGGCCATTAAACGGACAGGGCTCCTACAATGAGCAGTTCTTC. Its translation: CASRPLNGQGSYNEQFF.

The table lists this clone with a count of one. The rearrangement links TRBV7-2 to TRBJ2-3; possible D gene TRBD2, 5 bases. V lost 3 bases and J 4 bases, leaving 17 bases between the germline ends. The CDR3 spans 16 residues. CDR1 and CDR2 (germline): SGHTA, FQGNSA. CDR3 sequence reads: CASSFTGRGVADTQYF. CDR3 DNA sequence: TGTGCCAGCAGCTTCACCGGCCGGGGAGTGGCAGATACGCAGTATTTT.

The gene calls are TRBV5-1 and TRBJ2-7, with a weak D call TRBD1 (6 bases). This CDR3 contains 13 residues. Germline CDR1 reads SGHRS; CDR2 reads YFSETQ. Between the trimmed V and J ends, which lost 1 base and 11 bases, there was a span of 16 bases. CDR3 coding DNA: TGCGCCAGCAGCTTGTATTACCGGGACACGGAGTACTTC. Protein: CASSLYYRDTEYF.

This clone appeared a single time. The rearrangement uses TRBV5-1 and TRBJ1-4; unclear D gene. Germline CDR1 reads SGHRS; CDR2 reads YFSETQ. The CDR3 runs 12 residues. Trimming removed 2 bases from V and 7 bases from J, with 6 bases in between. The CDR3 nucleotides are TGCGCCAGCAGCTTAATCGGTGAAAAACTGTTTTTT. The encoded protein is CASSLIGEKLFF.

The chain couples TRBV6-5 to TRBJ1-2; D remains ambiguous. There are 15 residues in the CDR3. Trimming removed 3 bases at V and 0 bases at J, with 11 bases between. The germline CDR1 and CDR2 sequences are MNHEY and SVGAGI. CDR3 residues: CASSYSRVPNYGYTF. CDR3 nucleotide sequence: TGTGCCAGCAGTTATTCCCGGGTTCCTAACTATGGCTACACCTTC.

This clone was counted between two and nine times. The chain joins TRBV3-1 (or the pseudogene TRBV3-2) to TRBJ1-2; TRBD1 agrees at 8 bases. Per the germline V gene, CDR1 is LGHDT and CDR2 is YNNKEL (reference sequence). Trimming at V came to 4 bases and at J to 2 bases, leaving 3 bases not matched to a gene. The CDR3 extends over 14 amino acids. CDR3 nucleotide sequence: TGTGCCAGCAGCCCCCGGGACAGGAACTATGGCTACACCTTC. This encodes CASSPRDRNYGYTF.

V and J are TRBV5-6 and TRBJ1-1; D uncertain. The CDR3 is made up of 15 amino acids. Trimming shortened V by 0 bases and J by 5 bases, and 14 bases separated the two germline ends. Germline V lookup: CDR1 SGHDT, CDR2 YYEEEE. CDR3 region: CASSLAAGRWTEAFF. The CDR3 bases are TGTGCCAGCAGCTTGGCTGCGGGGAGGTGGACTGAAGCTTTCTTT.

The chain has TRBV5-1 and TRBJ2-7; TRBD1 might be the D (6 bases). This CDR3 contains 16 residues. Germline CDR1 and CDR2: SGHRS and YFSETQ. V lost 0 bases to trimming and J lost 0 bases, with 13 bases between them. CDR3 loop: CASSLVGGPSSYEQYF. The CDR3 nucleotides are TGCGCCAGCAGCTTGGTAGGGGGTCCGAGCTCCTACGAGCAGTACTTC. The complete variable domain, with remaining parts taken from reference TRBV5-1 and TRBJ2-7, reads KAGVTQTPRYLIKTRGQQVTLSCSPISGHRSVSWYQQTPGQGLQFLFEYFSETQRNKGNFPGRFSGRQFSNSRSEMNVSTLELGDSALYLCASSLVGGPSSYEQYFGPGTRLTVT.

This rearrangement joins TRBV15 to TRBJ1-5; 8 nucleotides agree with TRBD1. This CDR3 comprises 14 residues. The trim removed 4 bases at V and 9 bases at J, leaving 8 bases unmatched. Germline V lookup: CDR1 LNHNV, CDR2 YYDKDF (reference sequence). The CDR3 nucleotides read TGTGCCACCAGCAACGACAGGGGCGTAGGGCCCCAGCATTTT. This sequence encodes CATSNDRGVGPQHF.

This chain uses TRBV12-5 with TRBJ2-3; 7 bases line up with TRBD1. CDR3 length equals 15 residues. Germline V gives CDR1 LGHNT, CDR2 FRNRAP. V lost 1 base, J lost 2 bases, and 3 bases stayed unmatched. CDR3 sequence: CASGLGQGPTDTQYF. As DNA, the CDR3 is TGTGCTAGTGGTTTGGGACAGGGCCCCACAGATACGCAGTATTTT. The whole variable domain, filled in from reference TRBV12-5 and TRBJ2-3, reads DARVTQTPRHKVTEMGQEVTMRCQPILGHNTVFWYRQTMMQGLELLAYFRNRAPLDDSGMPKDRFSAEMPDATLATLKIQPSEPRDSAVYFCASGLGQGPTDTQYFGPGTRLTVL.

The genes are TRBV4-3 and TRBJ2-3; no firm D call. Looked up from germline, CDR1 is LGHNA and CDR2 is YSLEER. This CDR3 spans 13 amino acids. V was cut by 5 bases and J by 10 bases, with 16 bases left in between. The CDR3 sequence: CASSERPLVSQYF. CDR3 nucleotides: TGCGCCAGCAGCGAAAGACCCCTAGTATCGCAGTATTTT.